This T cell receptor (beta chain) was retrieved from a study of beta chain features in type 1 diabetes. Stem cell-like memory, regulatory, central memory and naive CD4+ cells were sorted via CD45RO/CCR7/CD25/CD127/CD95/CD27. Germline values: CDR1 KGHSH, CDR2 LQKENI. CDR3 size: 12 residues. J gave up 6 bases and V 4 bases, and 2 bases lay outside the gene matches. Regarding the study as a whole: High-TCR-expressing cells could be over-represented by cDNA sequencing. Type 1 diabetes patients had moderately but significantly shorter TCRB CDR3s in all four CD4+ subsets. Fewer junction insertions and more nucleotide deletions appeared in type 1 diabetes patients.

Since all of the isolated RNA was reverse transcribed, expressed TCRB transcripts were what got sequenced. The repertoire was sequenced with immunoSEQ multiplex PCR; TCRdb's copy has only in-frame clones and lacks some. The table shows around 340,000 clones, with 15% to 20% occurring only once. This clone was detected a few times. Antigen unknown. This CDR3 is also generated by other DNA sequences in the sample. The material sequenced was naive CD4+ T cells from blood. The chain has TRBV18 and TRBJ1-2; 7 bases are a match to TRBD1. The TCR comes from a young woman in good health. CDR3 in DNA: TGTGCCAGCTCACGAGACAGGGATGGCTACACCTTC. This translates into CASSRDRDGYTF. Full variable domain (outside the CDR3, taken from reference TRBV18 and TRBJ1-2): NAGVMQNPRHLVRRRGQEARLRCSPMKGHSHVYWYRQLPEEGLKFMVYLQKENIIDESGMPKERFSAEFPKEGPSILRIQQVVRGDSAAYFCASSRDRDGYTFGSGTRLTVV.